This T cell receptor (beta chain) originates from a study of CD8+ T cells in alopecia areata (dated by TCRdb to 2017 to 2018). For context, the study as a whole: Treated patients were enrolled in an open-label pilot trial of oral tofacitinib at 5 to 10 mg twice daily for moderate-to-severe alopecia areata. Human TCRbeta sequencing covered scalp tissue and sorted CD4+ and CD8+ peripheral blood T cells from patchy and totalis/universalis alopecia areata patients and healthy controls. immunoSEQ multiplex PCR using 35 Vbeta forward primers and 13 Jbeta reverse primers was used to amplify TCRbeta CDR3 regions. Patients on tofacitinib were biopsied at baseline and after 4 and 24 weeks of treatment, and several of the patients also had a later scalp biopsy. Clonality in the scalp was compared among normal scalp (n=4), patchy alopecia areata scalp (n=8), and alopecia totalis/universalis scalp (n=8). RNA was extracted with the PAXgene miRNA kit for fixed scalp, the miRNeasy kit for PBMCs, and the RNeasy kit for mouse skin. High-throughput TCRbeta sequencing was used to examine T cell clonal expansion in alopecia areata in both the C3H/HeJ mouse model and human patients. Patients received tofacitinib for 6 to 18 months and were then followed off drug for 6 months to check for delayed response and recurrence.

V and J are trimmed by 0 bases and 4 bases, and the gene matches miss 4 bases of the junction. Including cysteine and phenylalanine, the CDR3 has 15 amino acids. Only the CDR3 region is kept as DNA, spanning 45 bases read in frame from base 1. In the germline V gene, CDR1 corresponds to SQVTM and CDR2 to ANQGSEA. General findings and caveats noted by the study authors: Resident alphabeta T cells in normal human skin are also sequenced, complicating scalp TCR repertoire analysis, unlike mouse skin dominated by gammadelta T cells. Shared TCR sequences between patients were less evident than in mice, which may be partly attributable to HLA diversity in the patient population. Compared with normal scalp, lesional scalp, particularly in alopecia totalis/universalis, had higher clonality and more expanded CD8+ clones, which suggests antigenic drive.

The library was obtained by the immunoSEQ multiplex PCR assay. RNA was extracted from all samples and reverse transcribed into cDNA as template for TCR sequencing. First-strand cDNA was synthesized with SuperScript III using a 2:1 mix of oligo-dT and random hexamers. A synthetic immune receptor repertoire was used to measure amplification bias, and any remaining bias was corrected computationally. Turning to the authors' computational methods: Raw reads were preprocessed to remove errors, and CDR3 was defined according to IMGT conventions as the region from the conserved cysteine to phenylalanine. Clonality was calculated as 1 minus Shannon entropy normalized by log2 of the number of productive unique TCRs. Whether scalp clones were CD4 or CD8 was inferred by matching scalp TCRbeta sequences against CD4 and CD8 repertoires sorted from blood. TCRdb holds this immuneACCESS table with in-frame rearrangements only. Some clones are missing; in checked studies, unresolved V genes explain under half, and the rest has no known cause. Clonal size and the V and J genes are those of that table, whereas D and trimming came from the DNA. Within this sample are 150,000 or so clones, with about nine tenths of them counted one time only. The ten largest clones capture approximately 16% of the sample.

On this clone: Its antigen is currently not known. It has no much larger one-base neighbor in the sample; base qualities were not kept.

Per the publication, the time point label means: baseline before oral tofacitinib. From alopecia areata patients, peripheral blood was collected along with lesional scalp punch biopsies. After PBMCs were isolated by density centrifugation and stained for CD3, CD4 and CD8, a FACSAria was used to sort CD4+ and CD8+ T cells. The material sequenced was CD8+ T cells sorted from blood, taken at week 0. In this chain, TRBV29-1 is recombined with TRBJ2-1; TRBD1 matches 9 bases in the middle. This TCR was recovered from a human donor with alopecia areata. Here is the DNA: TGCAGCGTTGAAGAGACAGGGGGTTTTTACAATGAGCAGTTCTTC. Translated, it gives CSVEETGGFYNEQFF.